The next 21 T cell receptor beta chains were all read from a single sample in a study of shared clonotypes between healthy human individuals. Libraries were prepared by immunoSEQ multiplex PCR; TCRdb keeps only in-frame clonotypes and omits some of them. The top ten hold roughly 0.13% of the sample, which has 2 million to 2.5 million clones, under 97% seen once. Sequenced sample: naive CD4+ T cells sorted from blood. Specified subset: CD45RA+ positively selected. Source of these receptors: a young man in good health.

A single count supports this clone. This sample includes further DNA sequences coding for the same CDR3. The chain employs TRBV2 and TRBJ2-3; D uncertain. CDR1 and CDR2 (germline): SNHLY, FYNNEI. Trimming removed 8 bases from V and 2 bases from J, with 5 bases in between. The CDR3 consists of 11 residues. CDR3 bases: TGTGCCAGCGGTATCACAGATACGCAGTATTTT. This encodes CASGITDTQYF.

The chain couples TRBV19 to TRBJ1-6; no firm D call. V was cut by 3 bases and J by 10 bases, with 13 bases left in between. Germline CDR1 reads LNHDA; CDR2 reads SQIVND (reference sequence). CDR3 length: 14 residues. The chain's CDR3 is CASSIRPADSPLHF. The CDR3 region has the DNA TGTGCCAGTAGTATTCGCCCGGCGGACTCACCCCTCCACTTT.

As to this clone: The sample carries other DNA sequences with the same CDR3. The chain uses TRBV28 and TRBJ1-5; D remains unclear. V lost 8 bases and J lost 0, with 5 bases in between. This CDR3 has 12 amino acids. Germline V gene lookup returns CDR1 MDHEN and CDR2 SYDVKM. The CDR3 spells CASVGSNQPQHF. CDR3 DNA: TGTGCCAGCGTTGGTAGCAATCAGCCCCAGCATTTT.

The chain links TRBV28 to TRBJ1-1; D gene unclear. Trimming shortened V by 8 bases and J by 10 bases, and 11 bases separated the two germline ends. This CDR3 spans 10 amino acids. Germline CDR1 and CDR2: MDHEN and SYDVKM. CDR3 DNA: TGTGCCAGCGGGCGAGTAGGAGCTTTCTTT. It encodes CASGRVGAFF. The variable domain in full, with the rest retrieved from reference TRBV28 and TRBJ1-1, is DVKVTQSSRYLVKRTGEKVFLECVQDMDHENMFWYRQDPGLGLRLIYFSYDVKMKEKGDIPEGYSVSREKKERFSLILESASTNQTSMYLCASGRVGAFFGQGTRLTVV.

This clone has only one observation. The chain combines TRBV28 with TRBJ2-1; 7 bases align to TRBD1. This CDR3 comprises 16 residues. Losses at the gene ends were 6 bases for V and 5 bases for J; bases not matched to a gene: 13. The germline V gene has CDR1 MDHEN and CDR2 SYDVKM. CDR3 bases: TGTGCCAGCAGCCGCCCTCGGGACAGAAGTCACAATGAGCAGTTCTTC. It codes for CASSRPRDRSHNEQFF.

The chain employs TRBV19 and TRBJ1-1, with D tentatively TRBD1 (5 bases). Germline loops: CDR1 LNHDA, CDR2 SQIVND (reference sequence). The CDR3 extends over 13 amino acids. V dropped 5 bases and J dropped 10 bases, with 17 bases sitting between them. The CDR3 sequence is CASSDTSGFSAFF. DNA of the CDR3: TGTGCCAGTAGTGATACATCAGGGTTCTCAGCTTTCTTT.

The CDR3 DNA follows: TGCGCCAGCACCCAGGGGGGGTCCTACAATGAGCAGTTCTTC. It encodes CASTQGGSYNEQFF. V is TRBV5-1 and J is TRBJ2-1, with D possibly called TRBD1 or TRBD2 (7 bases each). Germline CDR1 and CDR2: SGHRS and YFSETQ. The CDR3 is made up of 14 amino acids. Trimming took off 6 bases at V and 1 base at J, with 11 bases between the two ends.

This rearrangement joins TRBV10-3 to TRBJ1-1; TRBD1 matches 7 bases. The CDR3 is 15 amino acids. Germline V CDR1 and CDR2: ENHRY, SYGVKD. Unmatched junction bases numbered 10, after V lost 2 bases and J lost 7 bases. In DNA form, the CDR3 reads TGTGCCATCAGTGAGGGAGCAGGGGGGACGGGTGAAGCTTTCTTT. Its translation is CAISEGAGGTGEAFF.

This clone has only one observation. CDR3 coding DNA: TGCGCCAGCAGCCAAGATTGGGGAGGGCTCGGGGAGCTGTTTTTT. Its translation is CASSQDWGGLGELFF. The chain has TRBV4-3 and TRBJ2-2; 7 nucleotides match TRBD2. This CDR3 comprises 15 residues. The V and J ends lost 0 bases and 7 bases, in that order; junction bases with no gene match: 5. Germline V lookup: CDR1 LGHNA, CDR2 YSLEER.

This clone has more than one count but fewer than ten. The chain recombines TRBV7-3 with TRBJ2-2; TRBD1 is a possible D gene (6 bases). With 1 base removed from V and 3 bases from J, the gap between germline ends came to 9 bases. Germline assignment: CDR1 SGHTA and CDR2 FQGTGA. This CDR3 has 15 residues. CDR3: CASSLMAGDTGELFF. The CDR3 DNA reads as TGTGCCAGCAGCTTAATGGCAGGGGACACCGGGGAGCTGTTTTTT.

For this clone: The same CDR3 can be traced to other DNA sequences in this sample. The DNA for the CDR3 is TGTGCCAGCAGTTACCTGAATGAGCAGTTCTTC. Translated, it gives CASSYLNEQFF. The chain combines TRBV6-6 with TRBJ2-1; no definite D call. The CDR3 sequence is 11 residues long. V was trimmed by 2 bases and J by 7 bases, leaving 3 bases between them. Germline V gives CDR1 MNHNY, CDR2 SVGAGI (reference sequence).

Details on this clone: Other DNA sequences in this sample translate to the same CDR3. CDR3 sequence: CASRGLAGSYEQYF. For the CDR3, the DNA is TGTGCCAGCAGGGGACTAGCGGGCTCCTACGAGCAGTACTTC. The rearrangement joins TRBV6-5 to TRBJ2-7; 12 nucleotides match TRBD2. V was pared by 6 bases and J by 0 bases, with 0 bases of the junction left unmatched. CDR3 length equals 14 residues. The germline CDR1 and CDR2 sequences are MNHEY and SVGAGI.

This sequence joins TRBV10-3 and TRBJ2-3, with D unclear. The CDR3 contains 15 residues. Germline V lookup: CDR1 ENHRY, CDR2 SYGVKD. Trimming shortened V by 3 bases and J by 2 bases, and 12 bases separated the two germline ends. Here the CDR3 reads CAISELGRATDTQYF. The CDR3 DNA reads as TGTGCCATCAGTGAATTAGGCAGAGCCACAGATACGCAGTATTTT.

The chain couples TRBV10-3 to TRBJ2-5; no clear D gene. Germline CDR1 reads ENHRY; CDR2 reads SYGVKD. This CDR3 has 14 amino acids. Trimming left V 0 bases short and J 3 bases short, with 8 bases between. In DNA form, the CDR3 reads TGTGCCATCAGTGAGTCGAAAGGCGAAGAGACCCAGTACTTC. Its protein product is CAISESKGEETQYF.

The rearrangement links TRBV30 to TRBJ1-1; D is uncertain. Germline V lookup: CDR1 GTSNPN, CDR2 SVGIG (reference sequence). This CDR3 region has 14 residues. V lost 1 base and J 1 base, leaving 10 bases between the germline ends. In DNA, the CDR3 is TGTGCCTGGAGTGCTACCTGGGGGAACACTGAAGCTTTCTTT. It is translated as CAWSATWGNTEAFF.

The gene calls are TRBV10-3 and TRBJ1-1, with 8 bases lining up with TRBD1. From germline, CDR1 is ENHRY and CDR2 SYGVKD. The CDR3 consists of 14 residues. V dropped 7 bases and J dropped 4; count of bases not matched to a gene: 8. The CDR3 loop reads CAINTGGVSTEAFF. The CDR3 DNA reads TGTGCCATCAACACAGGGGGGGTGAGCACTGAAGCTTTCTTT.

The chain joins TRBV5-4 to TRBJ2-5, with D possibly TRBD2 on 7 matching bases. The CDR3 is 14 residues long. V was shortened by 3 bases and J by 5 bases, with 14 bases between the two germline ends. The germline gives CDR1 SGHNT, CDR2 YYREEE (reference sequence). For the CDR3, the DNA is TGTGCCAGCAGCTATCGGGGGGCCCGGGAGACCCAGTACTTC. Its protein product is CASSYRGARETQYF.

The gene calls are TRBV7-2 and TRBJ2-2; D gene unclear. The CDR3 runs to 14 residues. V lost 3 bases to trimming and J lost 6 bases, with 11 bases between them. CDR1 SGHTA and CDR2 FQGNSA come from the germline V gene. Written as DNA, the CDR3 is TGTGCCAGCAGCTTTTGGGCGGACCCCGGGGAGCTGTTTTTT. This encodes CASSFWADPGELFF.

Note on this clone: Distinct nucleotide sequences in the sample also encode this CDR3. CDR3 in DNA: TGTGCCAGCAGCTTGCGGGGGAACACTGAAGCTTTCTTT. Its protein is CASSLRGNTEAFF. This chain uses TRBV7-2 with TRBJ1-1; D not certain. This CDR3 region has 13 residues. Germline V CDR1 and CDR2: SGHTA, FQGNSA. V dropped 3 bases and J dropped 1 base, with 6 bases sitting between them. Filled out from reference TRBV7-2 and TRBJ1-1, the complete variable domain reads GAGVSQSPSNKVTEKGKDVELRCDPISGHTALYWYRQSLGQGLEFLIYFQGNSAPDKSGLPSDRFSAERTGGSVSTLTIQRTQQEDSAVYLCASSLRGNTEAFFGQGTRLTVV.

V gene TRBV18 combines with J gene TRBJ1-2; no definite D call. The V end was cut by 0 bases, the J end by 2 bases, with 10 bases between. CDR3 length: 15 residues. The germline V gene has CDR1 KGHSH and CDR2 LQKENI. DNA for the CDR3: TGTGCCAGCTCACCACCGGGTCAAGTAAACTATGGCTACACCTTC. Amino acid sequence: CASSPPGQVNYGYTF.

The chain combines TRBV7-9 with TRBJ2-5; a possible D gene is TRBD2 (7 bases). The CDR3 is 16 amino acids. Germline V gene data show CDR1 as SEHNR and CDR2 as FQNEAQ (reference sequence). Trimming took off 6 bases at V and 1 base at J, with 18 bases between the two ends. CDR3 amino acids: CASSLSEGGTQETQYF. The CDR3 coding sequence is TGTGCCAGCAGTCTCTCCGAGGGGGGGACCCAAGAGACCCAGTACTTC.